These 22 T cell receptor beta chains came from one sample sequenced in a study of blood T cells in healthy people across ages. A second about 6 to 12 cycle PCR used barcoded and J-beta primers. MiXCR, run by TCRdb on the 5' RACE reads, gives a single entry per CDR3 protein. The table records about 1.5 million distinct CDR3 sequences, less than 45% of them present only once. Sequencing was carried out using blood. The source of these receptors is a woman aged 18-29 years in good health.

The DNA for the CDR3 is TGTGCCAGCAGCCGACAGGGTGAGCAGTACTTC. Its protein product is CASSRQGEQYF. The rearrangement uses TRBV3-1 and TRBJ2-5; TRBD1 agrees at 7 bases. The CDR3 totals 11 residues. Germline V gene data show CDR1 as LGHDT and CDR2 as YNNKEL (reference sequence). V gave up 4 bases and J gave up 11 bases; unmatched junction bases: 4.

V gene TRBV7-9 combines with J gene TRBJ1-6, with unresolved D. The CDR3 is made up of 15 amino acids. V was pared by 4 bases and J by 4 bases, with 11 bases between. Germline values: CDR1 SEHNR, CDR2 FQNEAQ (reference sequence). The CDR3 DNA is TGTGCCAGCAGCTCGGGCCCTATTTATAATTCACCCCTCCACTTT. It yields the protein CASSSGPIYNSPLHF.

This clonotype was counted only a few times. The CDR3 loop reads CASSPRDRGSAFF. In DNA, the CDR3 is TGTGCCAGCAGTCCCCGGGACAGGGGATCCGCTTTCTTT. This chain links TRBV27 with TRBJ1-1; 10 bases match TRBD1. V shed 5 bases, J shed 11 bases, and the junction held 8 bases outside the gene matches. Germline lookup yields CDR1 MNHEY and CDR2 SMNVEV (reference sequence). This CDR3 spans 13 amino acids.

This clonotype was detected ten times or more. The V call is TRBV4-3, the J call TRBJ2-3; unclear D gene. V lost 0 bases to trimming and J lost 5 bases, with 12 bases between them. Germline V gene sequence: CDR1 LGHNA, CDR2 YSLEER. There are 15 residues in the CDR3. The CDR3 bases are TGCGCCAGCAGCCAAGATTGGGCGAAGGGAGATACGCAGTATTTT. Amino acids: CASSQDWAKGDTQYF.

The chain recombines TRBV7-9 with TRBJ2-5; a weak D match, TRBD2 (5 bases). Germline lookup yields CDR1 SEHNR and CDR2 FQNEAQ (reference sequence). The CDR3 runs to 16 residues. V was cut by 4 bases and J by 5 bases, with 20 bases left in between. The CDR3, as DNA: TGTGCCAGCAGCTGTTTTCTGGTAAACTCGGGGGAGACCCAGTACTTC. Protein product: CASSCFLVNSGETQYF.

The chain links TRBV7-9 to TRBJ2-5; 8 nucleotides align to TRBD2. The CDR3 has 15 amino acids. Per germline, CDR1 SEHNR and CDR2 FQNEAQ (reference sequence). V lost 4 bases, J lost 4 bases, and 8 bases stayed unmatched. CDR3 DNA: TGTGCCAGCAGCTCGAGACTAGCGCGGCGAGAGACCCAGTACTTC. This translates into CASSSRLARRETQYF.

The gene calls are TRBV27 and TRBJ2-1; TRBD1 or TRBD2 may be the D gene (5 bases each). The CDR3 is 15 amino acids. CDR1 and CDR2 from the germline V gene are MNHEY and SMNVEV (reference sequence). The ends were cut back, 2 bases at V and 7 bases at J, with 15 bases in the middle. The CDR3 sequence: CASSLVRGGKNEQFF. CDR3 coding DNA: TGTGCCAGCAGTTTAGTGAGGGGTGGGAAAAATGAGCAGTTCTTC.

The table lists this clonotype with a few counts. The chain combines TRBV5-1 with TRBJ1-2; TRBD1 might be the D (5 bases). Germline CDR1 and CDR2: SGHRS and YFSETQ. CDR3 size: 14 residues. The V end was cut by 3 bases, the J end by 2 bases, with 11 bases between. As DNA, the CDR3 is TGCGCCAGCAGCTCCCTCCGGGGGAACTATGGCTACACCTTC. As protein: CASSSLRGNYGYTF.

This chain joins TRBV2 and TRBJ1-2, with D uncertain. Germline lookup yields CDR1 SNHLY and CDR2 FYNNEI. The CDR3 covers 15 residues. Trimming stripped 8 bases from V and 4 bases from J, with 20 bases between. The CDR3 is CASPISPNFGYGYTF. Here the CDR3 DNA reads TGTGCCAGCCCCATTAGCCCCAACTTTGGCTATGGCTACACCTTC.

The chain links TRBV9 to TRBJ2-7; D is uncertain. This CDR3 spans 14 amino acids. Germline CDR1 and CDR2: SGDLS and YYNGEE. V lost 0 bases, J lost 2 bases, and 9 bases lay in between. CDR3: CASSVDYGAYEQYF. CDR3 coding DNA: TGTGCCAGCAGCGTAGACTACGGAGCCTACGAGCAGTACTTC. Complete variable domain (other parts from reference TRBV9 and TRBJ2-7): DSGVTQTPKHLITATGQRVTLRCSPRSGDLSVYWYQQSLDQGLQFLIQYYNGEERAKGNILERFSAQQFPDLHSELNLSSLELGDSALYFCASSVDYGAYEQYFGPGTRLTVT.

The rearrangement links TRBV4-1 to TRBJ2-4; possible D gene TRBD2, 7 bases. The CDR3 has 14 amino acids. Germline CDR1 MGHRA, CDR2 YSYEKL. V was trimmed by 1 base and J by 8 bases, leaving 12 bases between them. Here the CDR3 reads CASSQVGGVDIQYF. CDR3 sequence (DNA): TGCGCCAGCAGCCAAGTAGGGGGGGTGGACATTCAGTACTTC.

This sequence joins TRBV10-2 and TRBJ2-5; perhaps TRBD2 as D (6 bases). Trimming left V 4 bases short and J 13 bases short, with 19 bases between. The CDR3 is 13 amino acids. Germline CDR1 and CDR2: WSHSY and SAAADI. The CDR3: CASSGGGYEERYF. Here the CDR3 DNA reads TGCGCCAGCAGTGGCGGAGGGTATGAGGAGCGGTACTTC.

Only a few counts were recorded for this clonotype. This sequence joins TRBV15 and TRBJ2-6, with D perhaps assigned TRBD1 or TRBD2 (5 bases each). CDR1 is LNHNV and CDR2 is YYDKDF in the germline V gene (reference sequence). This CDR3 comprises 22 residues. With 1 base removed from V and 0 bases from J, the gap between germline ends came to 25 bases. The chain's CDR3 is CATSRAKIGISGASSGANVLTF. Written as DNA, the CDR3 is TGTGCCACCAGCAGAGCGAAAATAGGAATTTCCGGGGCCAGCTCTGGGGCCAACGTCCTGACTTTC.

This clonotype appeared a few times. One junction end disagrees with the germline gene, perhaps due to a read error. The chain uses TRBV7-7 and TRBJ2-5; unclear D gene. CDR1 is SSHAT and CDR2 is FNYEAQ in the germline V gene (reference sequence). The length of the CDR3 is 14 residues. This CDR3 is CASSLRDNQETQYF. DNA of the CDR3: TGTGCTAGCAGCTTAAGAGACAACCAAGAGACCCAGTACTTC. The whole variable domain, remainder taken from reference TRBV7-7 and TRBJ2-5, is GAGVSQSPRYKVTKRGQDVTLRCDPISSHATLYWYQQALGQGPEFLTYFNYEAQPDKSGLPSDRFSAERPEGSISTLTIQRTEQRDSAMYRCASSLRDNQETQYFGPGTRLLVL.

The chain employs TRBV20-1 and TRBJ1-2; D is unresolved. Trimming stripped 3 bases from V and 4 bases from J, with 6 bases between. CDR3 length equals 11 residues. CDR1 and CDR2 from the germline V gene are DFQATT and SNEGSKA (reference sequence). The DNA of the CDR3 is TGCAGTGCTAGTTCGAGCTATGGCTACACCTTC. Translated, it gives CSASSSYGYTF.

Regarding this clonotype: The junction departs from germline at one end; a sequencing error may be responsible. The genes are TRBV10-3 and TRBJ2-3; tentatively, D is TRBD1 (6 bases). Germline V gives CDR1 ENHRY, CDR2 SYGVKD. This CDR3 comprises 14 residues. The CDR3 DNA sequence: TGTGTCATCAGCCGGGACACCGGCACAGATACGCAGTATTTT. This gives the protein CVISRDTGTDTQYF.

As DNA, the CDR3 is TGCAGCGTTGTGACAGGGTCAGGGGAGCTGTTTTTT. It yields the protein CSVVTGSGELFF. The chain couples TRBV29-1 to TRBJ2-2; 7 bases match TRBD1. The CDR3 has 12 residues. Trimming took 4 bases from V and 8 from J; bases not matched to a gene: 4. In germline, CDR1 is SQVTM, CDR2 ANQGSEA.

The genes are TRBV12-5 and TRBJ2-4; the D gene is possibly TRBD2 (6 bases). The last part of the DNA fits TRBJ2-7 better; the J call may be wrong. The CDR3 sequence is 14 residues long. Per the germline V gene, CDR1 is LGHNT and CDR2 is FRNRAP. The CDR3 loop reads CASGLGGRPYEQYF. In nucleotides, the CDR3 is TGTGCTAGTGGTTTGGGGGGGAGGCCCTACGAGCAGTACTTC.

The V call is TRBV18, the J call TRBJ1-1; D is ambiguous. This CDR3 comprises 15 residues. Trimming left V 0 bases short and J 1 base short, with 9 bases between. The V gene's germline CDR1 is KGHSH and CDR2 LQKENI. Written as DNA, the CDR3 is TGTGCCAGCTCACCACCTGGGAGGGAGAACACTGAAGCTTTCTTT. Amino acid sequence: CASSPPGRENTEAFF.

The gene calls are TRBV7-2 and TRBJ1-4; D is unclear. Germline lookup yields CDR1 SGHTA and CDR2 FQGNSA. The CDR3 extends over 15 amino acids. V lost 3 bases to trimming and J lost 0 bases, with 8 bases between them. This CDR3 reads CASSLSRSTNEKLFF. The CDR3 bases are TGTGCCAGCAGCTTGAGTAGATCAACTAATGAAAAACTGTTTTTT.

The genes are TRBV7-3 and TRBJ2-5; D not certain. Germline V gene lookup returns CDR1 SGHTA and CDR2 FQGTGA. V lost 4 bases and J 5 bases, leaving 14 bases between the germline ends. The CDR3 contains 14 residues. The CDR3 here is CASSYLGSGETQYF. In DNA form, the CDR3 reads TGTGCCAGCAGCTATCTGGGTTCAGGCGAGACCCAGTACTTC.

In DNA, the CDR3 is TGTGCCAGCAGCTTAAGCGGGAATACAGTCTACGAGCAGTACTTC. Its translation: CASSLSGNTVYEQYF. The V and J genes are TRBV7-8 and TRBJ2-5; 7 positions match TRBD2. The J call may be in error: the DNA end matches TRBJ2-7 better. Germline V gene data show CDR1 as SGHVS and CDR2 as FQNEAQ. The CDR3 runs 15 residues.